This TCR beta chain was obtained from a study of OX40 agonist ivuxolimab in advanced cancers. Study information: Every patient in dose escalation had hepatocellular carcinoma, melanoma, renal cell or head and neck cancer. Three patients showed partial responses: one hepatocellular carcinoma and two cutaneous melanoma cases.

TCRdb keeps only in-frame clones here, not all; method: immunoSEQ multiplex PCR. The sample has approximately 60,000 clones, roughly 80% seen once. The length of the CDR3 is 15 residues. The V end was cut by 6 bases, the J end by 8 bases, with 19 bases between. Germline V CDR1 and CDR2: MNHNY, SVGAGI (reference sequence). The input for sequencing was CD4+ or CD8+ T cells sorted from blood, taken in a trial of the OX40 agonist ivuxolimab. The genes are TRBV6-6 and TRBJ1-4; weak D call: TRBD1 (5 bases). The clonotype comes from an adult with an advanced solid tumor such as melanoma, head and neck, liver or kidney cancer. CDR3 sequence: CASSPRGRVEEKLFF. The CDR3 region has the DNA TGTGCCAGCAGCCCTAGGGGCCGCGTGGAGGAAAAACTGTTTTTT.